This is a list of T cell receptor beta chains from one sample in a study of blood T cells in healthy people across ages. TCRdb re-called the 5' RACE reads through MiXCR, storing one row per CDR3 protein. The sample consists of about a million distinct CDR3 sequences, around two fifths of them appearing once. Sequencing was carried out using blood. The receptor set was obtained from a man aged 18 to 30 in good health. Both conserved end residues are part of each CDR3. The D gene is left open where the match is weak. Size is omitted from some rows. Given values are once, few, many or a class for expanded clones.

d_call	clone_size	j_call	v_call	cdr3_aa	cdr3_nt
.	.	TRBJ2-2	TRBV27	CASRRVPAGELFF	TGTGCCAGCAGGAGGGTTCCGGCCGGGGAGCTGTTTTTT
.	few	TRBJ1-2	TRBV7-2	CASSITATTNYGYTF	TGTGCCAGCAGCATAACAGCAACAACTAACTATGGCTACACCTTC
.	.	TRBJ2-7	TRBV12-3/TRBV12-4	CASRSGRSDEQYF	TGTGCCAGCAGATCGGGACGCTCGGATGAGCAGTACTTC
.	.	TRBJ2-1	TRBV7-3	CASSLEAGKGGEQFF	TGTGCCAGCAGCTTAGAGGCGGGGAAGGGTGGTGAGCAGTTCTTC
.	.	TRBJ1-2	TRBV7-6	CASSLASGWDNYGYTF	TGTGCCAGCAGCTTAGCTTCAGGGTGGGATAACTATGGCTACACCTTC
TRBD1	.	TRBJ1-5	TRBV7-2	CASSFKGGGQPQHF	TGTGCCAGCAGCTTTAAAGGGGGCGGTCAGCCCCAGCATTTT
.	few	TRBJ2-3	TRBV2	CASSQGRGPDTQYF	TGTGCCAGCAGTCAGGGCAGGGGACCAGATACGCAGTATTTT
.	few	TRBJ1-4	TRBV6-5	CASSDFMGVEKLFF	TGTGCCAGCAGTGACTTTATGGGGGTTGAAAAACTGTTTTTT
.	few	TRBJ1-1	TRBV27	CASKKGVLAEAFF	TGTGCCAGCAAGAAGGGGGTTCTCGCTGAAGCTTTCTTT
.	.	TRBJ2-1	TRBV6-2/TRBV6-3	CAGSALAPGLFYNEQFF	TGTGCCGGCAGTGCCTTAGCTCCGGGGCTATTCTACAATGAGCAGTTCTTC
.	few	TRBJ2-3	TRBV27	CASSSYRGSTDTQYF	TGTGCCAGCAGTTCGTATCGGGGTAGCACAGATACGCAGTATTTT
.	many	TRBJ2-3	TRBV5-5	CASSPGRILTSTDTQYF	TGTGCCAGCAGCCCGGGAAGGATCTTGACTAGCACAGATACGCAGTATTTT
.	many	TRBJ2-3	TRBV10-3	CAISESIGADTQYF	TGTGCCATCAGTGAGTCGATAGGCGCAGATACGCAGTATTTT
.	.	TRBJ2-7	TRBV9	CASSDSSRPGYEQYF	TGTGCCAGCAGCGATAGTTCTAGGCCGGGCTACGAGCAGTACTTC
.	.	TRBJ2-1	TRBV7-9	CASSVSISYNEQFF	TGTGCCAGCAGCGTCTCTATTTCCTACAATGAGCAGTTCTTC
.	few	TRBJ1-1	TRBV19	CASSIDPTDNTEAFF	TGTGCCAGTAGTATAGACCCGACGGATAACACTGAAGCTTTCTTT
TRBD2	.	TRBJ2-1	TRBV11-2	CASSVVAGDNEQFF	TGTGCCAGCAGCGTAGTAGCGGGGGACAATGAGCAGTTCTTC
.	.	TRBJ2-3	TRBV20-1	CSARQVEGPDTQYF	TGCAGTGCCCGACAGGTCGAGGGTCCAGATACGCAGTATTTT
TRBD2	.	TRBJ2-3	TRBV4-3	CASSPGPHGGADTQYF	TGCGCCAGCAGCCCTGGACCTCATGGGGGGGCAGATACGCAGTATTTT
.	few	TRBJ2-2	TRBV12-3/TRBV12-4	CASSVKGGGELFF	TGTGCCAGCAGTGTCAAGGGGGGTGGGGAGCTGTTTTTT
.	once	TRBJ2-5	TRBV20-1	CSAHKGEWGSDEQYF	TGCAGTGCTCACAAAGGGGAATGGGGCAGCGATGAGCAGTACTTC
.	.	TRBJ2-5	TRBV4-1	CASSHEGPTLGETQYF	TGCGCCAGCAGCCACGAAGGACCCACCCTAGGGGAGACCCAGTACTTC
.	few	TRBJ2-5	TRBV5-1	CASSPNQGGQYF	TGCGCCAGCAGCCCCAATCAGGGGGGGCAGTACTTC
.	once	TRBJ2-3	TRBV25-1	CASSDTPQYF	TGTGCCAGCAGTGACACCCCGCAGTATTTT
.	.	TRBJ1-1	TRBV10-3	CAVRGGNTEAFF	TGTGCCGTACGAGGGGGGAACACTGAAGCTTTCTTT
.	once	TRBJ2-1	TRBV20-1	CSASRNNEQFF	TGCAGTGCTTCAAGGAACAATGAGCAGTTCTTC
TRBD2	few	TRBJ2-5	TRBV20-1	CSARNIAGEETQYF	TGCAGTGCTAGGAACATAGCGGGGGAGGAGACCCAGTACTTC
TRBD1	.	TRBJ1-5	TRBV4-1	CASSQDEQGIQPQHF	TGCGCCAGCAGCCAAGATGAACAGGGGATCCAGCCCCAGCATTTT
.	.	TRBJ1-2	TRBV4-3	CASSQDWDLHGYTF	TGCGCCAGCAGCCAAGATTGGGACCTCCATGGCTACACCTTC
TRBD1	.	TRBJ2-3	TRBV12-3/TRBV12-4	CASSRTGKSTDTQYF	TGTGCCAGCAGTAGGACAGGGAAGAGCACAGATACGCAGTATTTT
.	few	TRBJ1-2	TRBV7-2	CASSLPPGEGGYTF	TGTGCCAGCAGCTTACCACCTGGTGAGGGAGGCTACACCTTC
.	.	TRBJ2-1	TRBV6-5	CASSPASPGNEQFF	TGTGCCAGCAGCCCGGCGAGTCCTGGGAATGAGCAGTTCTTC
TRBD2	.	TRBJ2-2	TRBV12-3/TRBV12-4	CASSLSRGGLTGELFF	TGTGCCAGCAGTTTATCACGCGGGGGTCTCACCGGGGAGCTGTTTTTT
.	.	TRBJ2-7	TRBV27	CASWTPTYNEQYF	TGTGCCAGTTGGACACCCACCTACAATGAGCAGTACTTC
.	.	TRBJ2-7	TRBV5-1	CASSLLDSPVQYF	TGCGCCAGCAGCTTGTTAGACTCTCCGGTGCAGTACTTC
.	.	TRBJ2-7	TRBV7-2	CASSRKGLGSYNEQYF	TGTGCCAGCAGCCGGAAGGGGCTGGGCTCCTACAATGAGCAGTACTTC
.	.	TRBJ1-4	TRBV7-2	CASSQMRGNNEKLFF	TGTGCCAGCAGCCAGATGAGGGGCAATAATGAAAAACTGTTTTTT
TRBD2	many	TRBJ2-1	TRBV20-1	CSARPLLAGREGEQFF	TGCAGTGCTAGACCATTACTAGCGGGGAGAGAGGGTGAGCAGTTCTTC
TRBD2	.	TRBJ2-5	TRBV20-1	CSARDLAGLPRETQYF	TGCAGTGCTAGAGATCTAGCGGGCCTTCCCCGGGAGACCCAGTACTTC
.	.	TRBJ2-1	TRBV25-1	CASSVDRHSYNEQFF	TGTGCCAGCAGTGTGGACCGCCACTCCTACAATGAGCAGTTCTTC
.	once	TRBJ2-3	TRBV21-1	CASNSGRTSGASITDTQYF	TGTGCCAGCAACTCCGGGAGGACTAGCGGGGCTTCTATTACAGATACGCAGTATTTT
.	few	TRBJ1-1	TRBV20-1	CSARSGPQNTEAFF	TGCAGTGCTCGCTCGGGACCGCAGAACACTGAAGCTTTCTTT
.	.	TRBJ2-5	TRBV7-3	CASSLARNEETQYF	TGTGCCAGCAGCTTAGCTAGGAATGAGGAGACCCAGTACTTC
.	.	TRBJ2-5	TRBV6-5	CASSPITGSETQYF	TGTGCCAGCAGTCCCATAACAGGGAGTGAGACCCAGTACTTC
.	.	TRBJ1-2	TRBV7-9	CASSLSGAFYGYTF	TGTGCCAGCAGCTTATCAGGGGCCTTCTATGGCTACACCTTC
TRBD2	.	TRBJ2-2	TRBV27	CASSRYGTSGPNTGELFF	TGTGCCAGCAGCCGCTATGGGACTAGCGGGCCGAACACCGGGGAGCTGTTTTTT
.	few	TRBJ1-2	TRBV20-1	CSASVQGNNYGYTF	TGCAGTGCCAGCGTACAGGGAAATAACTATGGCTACACCTTC
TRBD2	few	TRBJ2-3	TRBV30	CAWSVGAGGTDTQYF	TGTGCCTGGAGTGTAGGCGCGGGGGGCACAGATACGCAGTATTTT
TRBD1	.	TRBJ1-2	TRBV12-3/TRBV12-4	CATGDRDRGHGYTF	TGTGCCACTGGGGACAGGGATCGCGGCCATGGCTACACCTTC
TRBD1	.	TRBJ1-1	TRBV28	CASSSLGTGTEAFF	TGTGCCAGCAGTTCCCTAGGGACAGGGACTGAAGCTTTCTTT
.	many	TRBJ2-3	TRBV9	CASSVSPDTDTQYF	TGTGCCAGCAGCGTAAGCCCAGACACAGATACGCAGTATTTT